These T cell receptor beta chains were read from a single sample in a study of metastatic and nonmetastatic thyroid tumors. TCRdb used MiXCR to call clones anew from the PCR reads. The sample consists of approximately 35,000 clones, 15% to 20% of them appearing once. The sample comprised blood. These receptors were taken from a male donor with papillary thyroid cancer or a benign thyroid nodule (not recorded which). Some clones in this sample may be carry-over from other donors' samples. The CDR3 runs from the conserved cysteine through the conserved F or W. The D gene is left open where the match is weak. Clone size is stated in some rows and not others, as once, few, many or a class when expanded.

TRBJ2-7 15 NA NA TRBV20-1 CSARDGDRVSYEQYF TGCAGTGCTAGAGACGGCGACAGAGTCTCCTACGAGCAGTACTTC
TRBJ1-6 16 NA NA TRBV9 CASSENPAVFNSPLNF TGTGCCAGCAGCGAAAACCCGGCAGTATTCAATTCACCCCTCAACTTT
TRBJ2-1 17 many NA TRBV20-1 CSARAGLTRAPTNEQFF TGCAGTGCTAGAGCAGGCCTAACCCGGGCACCCACTAATGAGCAGTTCTTC
TRBJ2-7 13 few NA TRBV19 CASGCTTNYEHYF TGTGCCAGTGGTTGTACAACGAACTACGAGCATTACTTC
TRBJ1-1 13 NA NA TRBV5-1 CASSLERGTEAFF TGCGCCAGCAGCTTGGAACGGGGGACTGAAGCTTTCTTT
TRBJ2-2 14 few TRBD2 TRBV30 CAWMVAGGGRELFF TGTGCCTGGATGGTAGCGGGAGGTGGTAGGGAGCTGTTTTTT
TRBJ2-3 14 few TRBD2 TRBV27 CATRLAGSVDTQYF TGTGCCACCAGACTAGCGGGATCAGTAGATACGCAGTATTTT
TRBJ2-3 15 many TRBD1 TRBV6-4 CASSVTGQRTDTQYF TGTGCCAGCAGTGTAACGGGACAGCGCACAGATACGCAGTATTTT
TRBJ1-2 13 few NA TRBV6-2/TRBV6-3 CASSYGFNYGYTF TGTGCCAGCAGTTACGGCTTCAACTATGGCTACACCTTC
TRBJ2-7 15 many NA TRBV3-1 CASSQESGRPYEQYF TGTGCCAGCAGCCAAGAGAGCGGTAGGCCCTACGAGCAGTACTTC
TRBJ2-1 16 NA TRBD2 TRBV28 CASSAPQREGLYEQFF TGTGCCAGCAGTGCCCCCCAGCGGGAGGGTCTCTATGAGCAGTTCTTC
TRBJ2-3 14 NA NA TRBV28 CASSFSGSVDTQYF TGTGCCAGCAGTTTCTCCGGGTCGGTAGATACGCAGTATTTT
TRBJ1-2 14 many NA TRBV30 CAWSREGIGYGYTF TGTGCCTGGAGTAGGGAGGGTATCGGCTATGGCTACACCTTC
TRBJ1-2 13 many NA TRBV28 CASSPPIIGGYTF TGTGCCAGCAGCCCCCCCATAATTGGGGGCTACACCTTC
TRBJ1-1 15 many TRBD1 TRBV6-6 CASSYSARGDTEAFF TGTGCCAGCAGTTACTCAGCCAGGGGGGACACTGAAGCTTTCTTT
TRBJ2-7 13 NA NA TRBV11-3 CASSYSGAYEQYF TGTGCCAGCAGCTACTCGGGGGCCTACGAGCAGTACTTC
TRBJ2-3 18 many TRBD2 TRBV6-1 CASSDAGTSGGAADTQYF TGTGCCAGCAGTGACGCCGGGACTAGCGGGGGGGCCGCAGATACGCAGTATTTT
TRBJ1-3 13 many NA TRBV3-1 CASSPKDRHTIYF TGTGCCAGCAGCCCAAAGGACAGACACACCATATATTTT
TRBJ1-6 16 NA TRBD1 TRBV28 CASSVLPGQHNSPLHF TGTGCCAGCAGTGTACTTCCGGGACAGCATAATTCACCCCTCCACTTT
TRBJ2-1 15 many NA TRBV4-2 CASSQDRHENNEQFF TGTGCCAGCAGCCAAGATCGACACGAGAACAATGAGCAGTTCTTC
TRBJ2-7 15 many NA TRBV11-1 CASSPSYRSAYEQYF TGTGCCAGCAGCCCATCCTACCGCTCCGCCTACGAGCAGTACTTC
TRBJ1-2 14 many NA TRBV20-1 CSAIDPGRGNGYTF TGCAGTGCGATAGATCCGGGTCGGGGCAATGGCTACACCTTC
TRBJ2-3 14 many NA TRBV9 CASLLGDKTDTQYF TGTGCCAGTCTCCTAGGGGACAAAACAGATACGCAGTATTTT
TRBJ2-5 14 many TRBD1 TRBV20-1 CSARGQGLQETQYF TGCAGTGCTAGAGGACAGGGGTTACAAGAGACCCAGTACTTC
TRBJ2-5 15 NA NA TRBV28 CASSSPGGGWETQHF TGTGCCAGCAGTAGCCCGGGAGGGGGCTGGGAGACACAGCACTTC
TRBJ1-2 15 many TRBD1 TRBV18 CASSPGQGGNYGYTF TGTGCCAGCTCACCAGGACAGGGTGGTAACTATGGCTACACCTTC
TRBJ1-1 13 many NA TRBV5-1 CASNIKRGAEAFF TGCGCCAGCAACATAAAACGGGGGGCTGAAGCTTTCTTT
TRBJ2-3 17 few NA TRBV7-8 CASRLGGAGYGVDTQYF TGTGCCAGCAGACTAGGGGGAGCGGGTTACGGGGTAGATACGCAGTATTTT
TRBJ1-2 13 few NA TRBV28 CASSLRGANGYTF TGTGCCAGCAGTTTACGAGGCGCAAATGGCTACACCTTC
TRBJ2-1 15 many TRBD2 TRBV5-1 CASSALAGMFNEQFF TGCGCCAGCAGCGCCCTAGCGGGAATGTTTAATGAGCAGTTCTTC
TRBJ2-7 16 few TRBD2 TRBV12-3/TRBV12-4 CASSPETGTSRYEQYF TGTGCCAGCAGTCCCGAAACCGGGACTAGTCGCTACGAGCAGTACTTC
TRBJ1-1 14 many NA TRBV5-4 CAARGARGGTEAFF TGTGCCGCCCGCGGGGCCCGGGGGGGCACTGAAGCTTTCTTT
TRBJ2-2 15 many NA TRBV11-3 CASSLVQGGTGELFF TGTGCCAGCAGCTTAGTTCAGGGGGGCACCGGGGAGCTGTTTTTT
TRBJ2-5 13 many NA TRBV7-9 CASSSYRRETQYF TGTGCCAGCAGCTCATACCGGAGGGAGACCCAGTACTTC
TRBJ2-3 13 NA NA TRBV7-2 CASSPYRSDTQYF TGTGCCAGCAGCCCATACAGAAGTGATACGCAGTATTTT
TRBJ2-3 15 many TRBD2 TRBV29-1 CSVQRRAGSTDTQYF TGCAGCGTCCAACGAAGAGCGGGAAGCACAGATACGCAGTATTTT
TRBJ2-7 15 medium-sized TRBD2 TRBV6-5 CASSYKGGGSYEQYF TGTGCCAGCAGTTATAAAGGCGGGGGGTCCTACGAGCAGTACTTC
TRBJ1-4 16 many NA TRBV19 CASSMGGSGRDEKLFF TGTGCCAGTAGTATGGGAGGGTCTGGGAGGGATGAAAAACTGTTTTTT
TRBJ2-1 13 medium-sized NA TRBV6-5 CASSYSSFEGVLF TGTGCCAGCAGTTACTCGTCATTCGAGGGGGTCCTCTTC
TRBJ2-4 13 many TRBD1 TRBV7-8 CASSFNRGHIQYF TGTGCCAGCAGCTTCAACAGGGGTCACATTCAGTACTTC
TRBJ2-3 13 many TRBD2 TRBV5-1 CASSGGDTDTQYF TGCGCCAGCAGCGGGGGGGACACAGATACGCAGTATTTT
TRBJ2-3 11 NA NA TRBV29-1 CSPRWGDTQYF TGCAGCCCCCGGTGGGGTGATACGCAGTATTTT
TRBJ1-1 14 few NA TRBV2 CASSVGRVNTEAFF TGTGCCAGCAGCGTTGGACGGGTTAACACTGAAGCTTTCTTT
TRBJ2-2 15 many NA TRBV12-3/TRBV12-4 CASSLYGGPNGELFF TGTGCCAGCAGTTTATACGGGGGGCCTAACGGGGAGCTGTTTTTT